This record concerns one T cell receptor beta chain sequence. Using immunoSEQ multiplex PCR, the repertoire was profiled, and TCRdb retains in-frame clones only, with some absent. In the table there are around 510,000 clones, roughly 72% of which are singletons. This sample is drawn from a study of shared clonotypes between healthy human individuals. Healthy HIV-negative adults without recent acute infections or vaccinations served as donors. The receptor was derived from a woman between 40 and 50 years old in good health. Some clones in this sample may be carry-over from other donors' samples. The specimen was PBMCs.

The CDR3 sequence: CASSLSGSSNQPQHF. The CDR3 DNA sequence: TGTGCCAGCAGTTTATCAGGGAGTAGCAATCAGCCCCAGCATTTT. The chain couples TRBV27 to TRBJ1-5, with D unclear. Looked up from germline, CDR1 is MNHEY and CDR2 is SMNVEV (reference sequence). There are 15 residues in the CDR3. With 0 bases removed from V and 0 bases from J, the gap between germline ends came to 6 bases.